Listed below are T cell receptor beta chains from one sample, sequenced in a study of prognosis after radiotherapy for stage I lung cancer. From the multiplex PCR reads, TCRdb called clonotypes with MiXCR, one entry per CDR3 protein. This sample has about 35,000 distinct CDR3 sequences; roughly a third occur once, and the top ten carry roughly 15%. This specimen was PBMCs, taken before or after stereotactic body radiation therapy (not recorded which). Receptors were obtained from a donor older than 45 with non-small cell lung cancer. CDR3s include the opening cysteine and the closing phenylalanine or tryptophan. D genes are given only for firm matches. Clone sizes are given selectively: once, few, many, or a class where the clone is expanded.

length	size	D	V	J	CDR3	DNA
14	NA	NA	TRBV2	TRBJ1-4	CASSNSGHEEKLFF	TGTGCCAGCAGTAACTCAGGTCATGAAGAAAAACTGTTTTTT
14	many	TRBD2	TRBV2	TRBJ2-7	CASSERGLAGFQYF	TGTGCCAGCAGTGAAAGGGGACTAGCGGGATTTCAGTACTTC
14	many	NA	TRBV6-1	TRBJ1-2	CASSPDLAPYGYTF	TGTGCCAGCAGTCCGGACCTTGCTCCGTATGGCTACACCTTC
13	many	NA	TRBV4-1	TRBJ1-2	CASKSALGYGYTF	TGCGCCAGCAAATCAGCGCTGGGGTATGGCTACACCTTC
13	NA	NA	TRBV6-2/TRBV6-3	TRBJ1-5	CASAGDSNQPQHF	TGTGCCAGCGCAGGGGATAGCAATCAGCCCCAGCATTTT
16	many	NA	TRBV19	TRBJ1-1	CASSTSASQENTEAFF	TGTGCCAGTAGTACCTCCGCCTCTCAGGAGAACACTGAAGCTTTCTTT
12	many	NA	TRBV29-1	TRBJ2-2	CSVDSGTGELFF	TGCAGCGTTGATTCGGGGACCGGGGAGCTGTTTTTT
15	many	NA	TRBV4-1	TRBJ2-1	CASSRLGDGNNEQFF	TGCGCCAGCAGCCGGCTTGGGGACGGGAACAATGAGCAGTTCTTC
17	many	NA	TRBV10-3	TRBJ2-7	CAISFDPTGKGSYEQYF	TGTGCCATCAGTTTCGACCCGACAGGTAAGGGGTCCTACGAGCAGTACTTC
16	many	TRBD1	TRBV7-9	TRBJ2-1	CASSPRRTGGANEQFF	TGTGCCAGCAGCCCAAGGCGGACAGGGGGGGCCAATGAGCAGTTCTTC
15	NA	TRBD2	TRBV15	TRBJ2-2	CATSFGTKNTGELFF	TGTGCCACCAGCTTCGGGACTAAGAACACCGGGGAGCTGTTTTTT
15	many	TRBD2	TRBV7-2	TRBJ2-1	CASSLAVSRENEQFF	TGTGCCAGCAGCTTAGCGGTGTCGCGGGAGAATGAGCAGTTCTTC
14	NA	NA	TRBV5-1	TRBJ2-2	CASSLAGPTGELFF	TGCGCCAGCAGCTTGGCAGGACCCACCGGGGAGCTGTTTTTT
16	NA	TRBD2	TRBV27	TRBJ2-5	CASSPGLAGGRETQYF	TGTGCCAGCAGTCCCGGACTAGCGGGGGGGCGGGAGACCCAGTACTTC
15	NA	TRBD2	TRBV14	TRBJ2-1	CASSQGGGSYNEQFF	TGTGCCAGCAGCCAAGGGGGGGGTTCCTACAATGAGCAGTTCTTC
12	many	NA	TRBV12-3/TRBV12-4	TRBJ2-2	CASSPDTGELFF	TGTGCCAGCAGTCCCGACACCGGGGAGCTGTTTTTT
14	many	NA	TRBV10-2	TRBJ1-2	CASSGRGWGTGYTF	TGCGCCAGCAGTGGACGGGGATGGGGTACCGGCTACACCTTC
13	many	NA	TRBV19	TRBJ1-2	CASSIGRWDGYTF	TGTGCCAGTAGTATTGGACGCTGGGATGGCTACACCTTC
12	once	NA	TRBV6-2/TRBV6-3	TRBJ1-5	CASTTQRQPQHF	TGTGCCAGCACTACTCAACGGCAGCCCCAGCATTTT
13	many	NA	TRBV2	TRBJ2-7	CASSEARTAWVTF	TGTGCCAGCAGTGAAGCACGGACCGCCTGGGTCACTTTC
15	many	TRBD1	TRBV15	TRBJ2-7	CATSRTGTAAYEQYF	TGTGCCACCAGCAGAACCGGGACAGCTGCCTACGAGCAGTACTTC
16	NA	NA	TRBV4-2	TRBJ2-3	CASSQAATSVGDTQYF	TGTGCCAGCAGCCAAGCGGCCACATCCGTGGGAGATACGCAGTATTTT
12	NA	NA	TRBV6-1	TRBJ2-2	CASTWGTGELFF	TGTGCCAGCACGTGGGGCACCGGGGAGCTGTTTTTT
15	many	NA	TRBV5-1	TRBJ2-3	CASSLEGKGTDTQYF	TGCGCCAGCAGCTTGGAGGGCAAAGGGACAGATACGCAGTATTTT
15	many	NA	TRBV7-3	TRBJ2-2	CASSFTGPNTGELFF	TGTGCCAGCAGCTTTACAGGACCCAACACCGGGGAGCTGTTTTTT
17	NA	NA	TRBV2	TRBJ2-3	CASSDRMCGTSTDTQYF	TGTGCCAGCAGTGACAGAATGTGTGGCACTAGCACAGATACGCAGTATTTT
14	many	NA	TRBV19	TRBJ2-7	CASSLRRGTYEQYF	TGTGCCAGTAGTCTAAGACGGGGAACCTACGAGCAGTACTTC
19	many	TRBD2	TRBV12-3/TRBV12-4	TRBJ2-4	CASSPNPLRLAGTKNIQYF	TGTGCCAGCAGTCCCAACCCCCTACGACTAGCGGGAACCAAAAACATTCAGTACTTC
15	many	TRBD1	TRBV29-1	TRBJ2-1	CSVPRQGRAYNEQFF	TGCAGCGTCCCCCGACAGGGAAGGGCCTACAATGAGCAGTTCTTC
17	NA	NA	TRBV19	TRBJ1-3	CASSIATRQTSGNTIYF	TGTGCCAGTAGTATCGCGACTCGCCAGACCTCTGGAAACACCATATATTTT
17	NA	TRBD2	TRBV5-1	TRBJ2-3	CASSYGTSGRSTDTQYF	TGCGCCAGCAGCTACGGGACTAGCGGGAGATCCACAGATACGCAGTATTTT
14	many	NA	TRBV18	TRBJ2-7	CASSPRGSYYEQYF	TGTGCCAGCTCACCACGGGGCAGCTACTACGAGCAGTACTTC
16	NA	NA	TRBV20-1	TRBJ2-2	CSARRFGVSNTRELFF	TGCAGTGCTAGACGGTTCGGAGTGTCGAACACCAGGGAGCTGTTTTTT
15	NA	NA	TRBV6-1	TRBJ2-7	CASSEGGHWVYEQYF	TGTGCTAGCAGTGAGGGGGGGCATTGGGTCTACGAGCAGTACTTC
16	few	NA	TRBV7-9	TRBJ1-6	CASSLVRPGRDSPLHF	TGTGCCAGCAGCTTAGTACGACCGGGACGGGATTCACCCCTCCACTTT
13	few	NA	TRBV12-3/TRBV12-4	TRBJ1-6	CASRQLYNSPLHF	TGTGCCAGCAGGCAGCTCTATAATTCACCCCTCCACTTT
8	medium-sized	NA	TRBV7-9	TRBJ2-5	CASSLKYF	TGTGCCAGCAGCTTAAAGTACTTC
16	many	TRBD2	TRBV14	TRBJ2-7	CASSPLGLAGLYEQYF	TGTGCCAGCAGCCCTTTAGGACTAGCGGGCCTCTACGAGCAGTACTTC
16	NA	TRBD2	TRBV20-1	TRBJ2-4	CSANKRGQGAKNTQYF	TGCAGTGCTAACAAGCGGGGGCAGGGTGCCAAAAACACTCAGTACTTC
16	many	NA	TRBV28	TRBJ2-7	CASSRRSGRSSYEQYF	TGTGCCAGCTCTCGCCGAAGCGGGCGAAGCTCCTACGAGCAGTACTTC
13	many	NA	TRBV5-1	TRBJ2-7	CASSLQEPYEQYF	TGCGCCAGCAGCTTGCAGGAACCCTACGAGCAGTACTTC
15	many	TRBD1	TRBV6-5	TRBJ2-2	CASSYPPDRGGELFF	TGTGCCAGCAGTTACCCCCCGGACAGGGGCGGGGAGCTGTTTTTT
15	NA	NA	TRBV5-1	TRBJ2-2	CASSFTSSVTGELFF	TGCGCCAGCAGCTTCACGTCTAGCGTTACCGGGGAGCTGTTTTTT
16	many	NA	TRBV15	TRBJ2-2	CATSRVRAGNTGELFF	TGTGCCACCAGCAGAGTTAGGGCAGGGAACACCGGGGAGCTGTTTTTT
16	NA	NA	TRBV9	TRBJ2-7	CASSESTGTNFYEQYF	TGTGCCAGCAGCGAGAGCACCGGGACAAACTTCTACGAGCAGTACTTC
14	many	TRBD2	TRBV5-4	TRBJ2-1	CASSFLLAGNEQFF	TGTGCCAGCAGCTTTTTACTAGCGGGGAATGAGCAGTTCTTC
14	many	TRBD1	TRBV3-1	TRBJ1-5	CASSQRQGIGAQHF	TGTGCCAGCAGCCAACGACAGGGAATCGGGGCCCAGCATTTT
15	many	NA	TRBV19	TRBJ1-5	CASSIIGQKYQPQHF	TGTGCCAGTAGTATAATAGGACAGAAATATCAGCCCCAGCATTTT
17	many	TRBD1	TRBV7-6	TRBJ2-1	CASSIPKGGTGVHEQFF	TGTGCCAGCAGTATCCCAAAAGGCGGGACAGGGGTCCATGAGCAGTTCTTC
15	NA	NA	TRBV28	TRBJ2-7	CASIMRMLSSYEQYF	TGTGCCAGCATTATGAGGATGTTAAGCTCCTACGAGCAGTACTTC
14	many	TRBD1	TRBV12-3/TRBV12-4	TRBJ1-1	CASRRGGGNTEAFF	TGTGCCAGCAGACGAGGGGGCGGGAACACTGAAGCTTTCTTT
15	many	TRBD2	TRBV7-8	TRBJ2-7	CASSLWPSGSYEQYF	TGTGCCAGCAGCTTGTGGCCTAGCGGCTCCTACGAGCAGTACTTC
15	few	NA	TRBV5-4	TRBJ1-4	CASSLEGRRDEKLFF	TGTGCCAGCAGCTTGGAAGGGCGCAGGGATGAAAAACTGTTTTTT
15	many	TRBD1	TRBV19	TRBJ1-2	CASSMTGIANYGYTF	TGTGCCAGTAGTATGACAGGGATTGCTAACTATGGCTACACCTTC
14	many	TRBD2	TRBV4-1	TRBJ2-1	CASSQGNAGGKQFF	TGCGCCAGCAGCCAAGGAAATGCGGGGGGAAAGCAGTTCTTC
16	many	TRBD1	TRBV6-5	TRBJ2-7	CASSYSRQGGSYEQYF	TGTGCCAGCAGTTACTCAAGACAGGGGGGATCCTACGAGCAGTACTTC